The 9 T cell receptor beta chains given below trace back to one sample, sequenced in a study of shared clonotypes between healthy human individuals (dated by TCRdb to about 2020). The library was prepared using the immunoSEQ multiplex PCR assay. The clones in this table, taken by TCRdb from immuneACCESS, are in-frame only. Not every clone is retained; where verified, under half of the shortfall comes from an unresolved V gene, and the cause of the rest is unknown. The sample contains some 2.3 million clones, approximately 95% of them found a single time. Around 0.4% of the sample rests with the top ten. Sequenced material: naive CD4+ T cells from PBMCs. In light of the paper, this sample's cell subset or site label describes: CD45RA+ positively selected. The receptors were sampled from a man younger than 35 in good health. Some clones in this sample may be carry-over from other donors' samples.

The V call is TRBV6-1, the J call TRBJ1-4; D is ambiguous. Germline V gene lookup returns CDR1 MNHNS and CDR2 SASEGT. Trimming took off 1 base at V and 5 bases at J, with 11 bases between the two ends. The CDR3 length is 15 residues. In DNA form, the CDR3 reads TGTGCCAGCAGTGAAGGTCGGGGAAAGAATGAAAAACTGTTTTTT. Translated, it gives CASSEGRGKNEKLFF.

The chain uses TRBV11-2 and TRBJ2-7; 8 bases are a match to TRBD1. V lost 6 bases and J lost 6; bases outside the gene matches: 10. Germline V gives CDR1 SGHAT, CDR2 FQNNGV. The CDR3 contains 14 residues. Written as DNA, the CDR3 is TGTGCCAGCAGAAAACCGGGACAGGCACGCGAGCAGTACTTC. It encodes CASRKPGQAREQYF.

This chain links TRBV7-2 with TRBJ2-3; the match to TRBD2 covers 8 bases. The germline CDR1 and CDR2 sequences are SGHTA and FQGNSA. Trimming at V came to 5 bases and at J to 7 bases, leaving 5 bases not matched to a gene. The CDR3 totals 13 residues. CDR3 coding DNA: TGTGCCAGCAGCCCGAGACTAGCGTATACGCAGTATTTT. It yields the protein CASSPRLAYTQYF.

The rearrangement uses TRBV29-1 and TRBJ2-1; 7 positions match TRBD1. With 3 bases clipped from V and 7 bases from J, the junction kept 3 bases outside the gene matches. Germline CDR1 SQVTM, CDR2 ANQGSEA. This CDR3 has 12 residues. CDR3 nucleotide sequence: TGCAGCGTTGACAGGGGGACAAATGAGCAGTTCTTC. Translating it yields CSVDRGTNEQFF.

This chain joins TRBV15 and TRBJ2-5, with D possibly TRBD2 on 5 matching bases. The germline CDR1 and CDR2 sequences are LNHNV and YYDKDF (reference sequence). The CDR3 loop spans 15 amino acids. V gave up 5 bases and J gave up 1 base, with 14 bases separating them. DNA of the CDR3: TGTGCCACCAGCGGAGGTGTAGTGTCCCAAGAGACCCAGTACTTC. This codes for CATSGGVVSQETQYF.

The chain employs TRBV6-1 and TRBJ2-1; D remains ambiguous. The CDR3 contains 14 residues. Germline CDR1 is MNHNS and CDR2 is SASEGT. Trimming cost V 4 bases and J 5 bases, with 12 bases left between them. The DNA of the CDR3 is TGTGCCAGCAGTGCTTCTACCCAGAACAATGAGCAGTTCTTC. Protein: CASSASTQNNEQFF.

This sequence joins TRBV28 and TRBJ2-5, with TRBD2 identical over 8 bases. The V gene end was trimmed by 6 bases and the J gene end by 3 bases; junction bases not matched to a gene: 9. CDR3 size: 15 residues. Germline V CDR1 and CDR2: MDHEN, SYDVKM. The CDR3 coding sequence is TGTGCCAGCAGGGATGCGGGAGGCCCCGAAGAGACCCAGTACTTC. Amino acids: CASRDAGGPEETQYF.

The chain uses TRBV5-1 and TRBJ2-3, with no clear D. Per germline, CDR1 SGHRS and CDR2 YFSETQ. Trimming left V 7 bases short and J 0 bases short, with 18 bases between. This CDR3 is 16 amino acids long. The CDR3 coding sequence is TGCGCCAGCGGAAGGCGGCCCCTCACTAGCACAGATACGCAGTATTTT. Translated, it gives CASGRRPLTSTDTQYF.

The CDR3 region has the DNA TGCAGCGCCGCAATTACGGGCCTGAACACCGGGGAGCTGTTTTTT. This encodes CSAAITGLNTGELFF. J is TRBJ2-2 and V is TRBV29-1; D not certain. CDR1 and CDR2 from the germline V gene are SQVTM and ANQGSEA. The CDR3 loop spans 15 amino acids. V lost 7 bases and J lost 1, with 16 bases in between.